These T cell receptor beta chains were read from a single sample in a study of identical twins. TCRdb re-analysed the 5' RACE reads in MiXCR, keeping a single row per CDR3 protein. The sample holds fewer than 250,000 distinct CDR3 sequences, about 7.3% seen once. In addition, the sample was reused for a study of yellow fever vaccine responses in identical twins.

The material sequenced was memory (CD45RO+) T cells sorted from blood. The receptors come from a woman aged 18-29 years in good health. The CDR3 runs from the conserved cysteine through the conserved F or W. The D gene is left open where the match is weak. Part of the rows lack a size; the others show once, few, many or a class for expanded clones.

size	D	V	J	CDR3	DNA
few	NA	TRBV16	TRBJ1-2	CASSPRPTSNYGYTF	TGTGCCAGCAGCCCCCGGCCGACAAGTAACTATGGCTACACCTTC
few	NA	TRBV7-9	TRBJ2-7	CASSLTVPYEQYF	TGTGCCAGCAGCTTGACGGTTCCCTACGAGCAGTACTTC
many	NA	TRBV12-3/TRBV12-4	TRBJ1-1	CASSLADAGKAFF	TGTGCCAGCAGTTTAGCGGATGCAGGGAAAGCTTTCTTT
NA	TRBD1	TRBV5-1	TRBJ1-2	CASSLNLAGGGSGYTF	TGCGCCAGCAGCTTGAATCTGGCAGGGGGTGGCTCTGGCTACACCTTC
many	TRBD2	TRBV12-3/TRBV12-4	TRBJ2-3	CASRPHPGGIDVDTQYF	TGTGCCAGCAGGCCCCACCCGGGGGGGATTGACGTTGATACGCAGTATTTT
NA	NA	TRBV4-2	TRBJ1-2	CASSQPGEGYTF	TGTGCCAGCAGCCAACCTGGGGAAGGCTACACCTTC
many	TRBD1	TRBV5-1	TRBJ1-5	CASSLKGASNQPQHF	TGCGCCAGCAGCTTGAAGGGGGCTAGCAATCAGCCCCAGCATTTT
NA	NA	TRBV25-1	TRBJ2-2	CASSGAGATGELFF	TGTGCCAGCAGTGGCGCAGGGGCCACCGGGGAGCTGTTTTTT
many	TRBD2	TRBV27	TRBJ2-1	CASSPRTSGANEQFF	TGTGCCAGCAGTCCCCGGACTAGCGGGGCCAATGAGCAGTTCTTC
many	NA	TRBV4-1	TRBJ2-1	CASSQEYVNEQFF	TGCGCCAGCAGCCAAGAGTATGTAAATGAGCAGTTCTTC
NA	NA	TRBV18	TRBJ2-1	CASRYLTYNEQFF	TGTGCCAGCCGCTATCTCACCTACAATGAGCAGTTCTTC
few	NA	TRBV20-1	TRBJ1-4	CSARSPGDLNEKLFF	TGCAGTGCTAGATCTCCAGGGGACCTTAATGAAAAACTGTTTTTT
NA	NA	TRBV9	TRBJ1-2	CASSVLPDSDYGYTF	TGTGCCAGCAGCGTACTCCCCGACAGCGACTATGGCTACACCTTC
many	NA	TRBV7-9	TRBJ2-1	CASSLETGPPLF	TGTGCCAGCAGCTTGGAGACGGGACCACCTCTCTTC
NA	NA	TRBV14	TRBJ1-4	CASSQRTVTEKLFF	TGTGCCAGCAGCCAACGGACAGTAACTGAAAAACTGTTTTTT
NA	NA	TRBV14	TRBJ2-3	CASSQDYGASSTDTQYF	TGTGCCAGCAGCCAAGATTATGGGGCATCTAGCACAGATACGCAGTATTTT
few	TRBD1	TRBV6-1	TRBJ1-6	CASTVTGPDSPLHF	TGTGCCAGCACTGTGACAGGGCCGGATTCACCCCTCCACTTT
few	NA	TRBV2	TRBJ2-7	CASSEALVVTRYF	TGTGCCAGCAGTGAAGCGCTTGTGGTGACGCGGTACTTC
NA	NA	TRBV2	TRBJ2-1	CASSGHAGNEQFF	TGTGCCAGCAGTGGGCACGCGGGGAATGAGCAGTTCTTC
NA	TRBD2	TRBV7-6	TRBJ2-7	CASSLDLAVSYEQYF	TGTGCCAGCAGCTTAGATCTAGCGGTCTCCTACGAGCAGTACTTC
NA	NA	TRBV12-3/TRBV12-4	TRBJ1-1	CASRPTGMSPEAFF	TGTGCCAGCAGGCCTACAGGGATGTCCCCTGAAGCTTTCTTT
many	NA	TRBV5-1	TRBJ2-6	CASSLGGTGANVLTF	TGCGCCAGCAGCTTGGGGGGGACTGGGGCCAACGTCCTGACTTTC
many	NA	TRBV12-3/TRBV12-4	TRBJ1-1	CASTTAFEAFF	TGTGCCAGCACCACCGCCTTTGAAGCTTTCTTT
few	TRBD2	TRBV20-1	TRBJ2-4	CSGGASYIQYF	TGCAGCGGGGGGGCCAGTTACATTCAGTACTTC
few	TRBD1	TRBV28	TRBJ2-2	CASRETGRNTGELFF	TGTGCCAGCAGAGAGACAGGGAGGAACACCGGGGAGCTGTTTTTT
NA	NA	TRBV20-1	TRBJ2-7	CSARGLVPLEQYF	TGCAGTGCTAGAGGGCTAGTCCCCCTCGAGCAGTACTTC
NA	NA	TRBV10-3	TRBJ2-1	CAIRQGGEQFF	TGTGCCATCAGACAGGGAGGCGAGCAGTTCTTC
NA	TRBD1	TRBV6-5	TRBJ2-2	CASSYFYRQGSTGELFF	TGTGCCAGCAGTTACTTTTACCGACAGGGTAGCACCGGGGAGCTGTTTTTT
few	TRBD1	TRBV20-1	TRBJ2-4	CCARGTPAGQGNIQYF	TGCTGTGCTAGAGGCACACCCGCGGGACAGGGTAACATTCAGTACTTC
few	TRBD2	TRBV3-1	TRBJ2-3	CASSHTLAGGKDTQYF	TGTGCCAGCAGCCATACCCTAGCGGGAGGGAAAGATACGCAGTATTTT
few	NA	TRBV28	TRBJ2-5	CASSLVGGQETQYF	TGTGCCAGCAGTTTAGTCGGGGGTCAAGAGACCCAGTACTTC
NA	NA	TRBV5-5	TRBJ2-1	CASSLTSNLGYNEQFF	TGTGCCAGCAGCTTGACGTCAAACTTGGGATACAATGAGCAGTTCTTC
NA	NA	TRBV28	TRBJ2-7	CASFKWDIPYEQYF	TGTGCCAGCTTCAAATGGGACATACCCTACGAGCAGTACTTC
NA	NA	TRBV6-6	TRBJ1-1	CASSSGRTEAFF	TGTGCCAGCAGCTCTGGACGGACTGAAGCTTTCTTT
NA	NA	TRBV5-1	TRBJ2-1	CASSLGWGGYYNEQFF	TGCGCCAGCAGCCTCGGGTGGGGGGGCTACTACAATGAGCAGTTCTTC
once	TRBD2	TRBV20-1	TRBJ2-7	CSASNLPLGRALDEQYF	TGCAGTGCCTCCAATCTTCCCCTCGGGAGGGCCTTGGACGAGCAGTACTTC
many	NA	TRBV2	TRBJ1-5	CASSEPTLNNQPQHF	TGTGCCAGCAGTGAACCGACCCTTAACAATCAGCCCCAGCATTTT
once	TRBD2	TRBV20-1	TRBJ2-2	CSVYTGLAGMNTGELSF	TGCAGTGTCTACACCGGACTAGCGGGAATGAACACCGGGGAGCTGTCTTTT
many	TRBD2	TRBV12-3/TRBV12-4	TRBJ2-5	CASSETSGSSETQYF	TGTGCCAGCAGTGAGACTAGCGGGAGTTCGGAGACCCAGTACTTC
many	TRBD1	TRBV6-1	TRBJ2-1	CASSPTGTGGSSSYNEQFF	TGTGCCAGCAGTCCCACAGGGACAGGGGGCTCTAGCTCCTACAATGAGCAGTTCTTC
few	NA	TRBV11-2	TRBJ1-1	CASSFRGQNTEAFF	TGTGCCAGCAGCTTCAGGGGCCAGAACACTGAAGCTTTCTTT
few	TRBD1	TRBV12-3/TRBV12-4	TRBJ1-2	CATRGGLIHGYTF	TGTGCCACCAGGGGGGGCTTGATACATGGCTACACCTTC
few	TRBD1	TRBV9	TRBJ2-2	CASSAPGGTGELFF	TGTGCCAGCAGCGCCCCAGGGGGAACCGGGGAGCTGTTTTTT
NA	NA	TRBV6-1	TRBJ2-3	CASSEVVDTQYF	TGTGCCAGCAGTGAAGTGGTAGATACGCAGTATTTT
many	TRBD2	TRBV4-1	TRBJ2-7	CASSPGLAGGSYEQYF	TGCGCCAGCAGCCCGGGACTAGCGGGAGGGTCCTACGAGCAGTACTTC
few	NA	TRBV29-1	TRBJ1-4	CSVATNEKLFF	TGCAGCGTTGCGACTAATGAAAAACTGTTTTTT
many	NA	TRBV7-9	TRBJ1-1	CASSLSRGGRENTEAFF	TGTGCCAGCAGCTTATCGCGTGGGGGCCGGGAGAACACTGAAGCTTTCTTT
NA	NA	TRBV20-1	TRBJ2-7	CCARDWGVGADSYEQYF	TGCTGTGCTAGAGATTGGGGGGTGGGCGCGGACTCCTACGAGCAGTACTTC
NA	NA	TRBV2	TRBJ1-6	CASSVDRYNSPLHF	TGTGCCAGCAGTGTGGATAGATATAATTCACCCCTCCACTTT
many	TRBD1	TRBV4-2	TRBJ2-1	CASSQSSDRVGEQFF	TGTGCCAGCAGCCAATCCAGCGACAGGGTGGGTGAGCAGTTCTTC
few	NA	TRBV20-1	TRBJ2-3	CSAREGQNTQYF	TGCAGTGCTAGAGAAGGACAGAATACGCAGTATTTT
NA	NA	TRBV7-9	TRBJ1-2	CASSLAAVGYGYTF	TGTGCCAGCAGCTTAGCTGCGGTTGGGTATGGCTACACCTTC
few	TRBD1	TRBV12-3/TRBV12-4	TRBJ1-5	CASSPDRGVQPQHF	TGTGCCAGCAGCCCTGACAGGGGGGTACAGCCCCAGCATTTT
NA	NA	TRBV3-1	TRBJ2-7	CASSQDPRSGEQYF	TGTGCCAGCAGCCAAGATCCACGCTCCGGCGAGCAGTACTTC
NA	NA	TRBV7-9	TRBJ2-1	CASSPAGLLGNEQFF	TGTGCCAGCAGCCCCGCGGGGCTTCTCGGCAATGAGCAGTTCTTC